Each of the 23 T cell receptor beta chains below was sequenced from the same sample in a study of T cell repertoires in cytomegalovirus infection. TCRdb analysed the reads with MiXCR anew, one entry per CDR3 protein. In the table there are around 490,000 distinct CDR3 sequences, more than 20% of which are singletons. Specimen: PBMCs. All receptors derive from a human donor in good health (CMV status not recorded). Some clones in this sample may be carry-over from other donors' samples.

A remark on this clonotype: Since a much larger clone is just one base distant, this may be a read error. CDR3 coding DNA: TGTGCCAGCACCAACTCTGGAAACACCATATATTTT. This gives the protein CASTNSGNTIYF. The V and J genes are TRBV6-2 or TRBV6-3 and TRBJ1-3; D is unresolved. In germline, CDR1 is MNHEY, CDR2 SVGEGT. V was clipped by 7 bases and J by 0 bases, with 4 bases between them. This CDR3 contains 12 residues.

CDR3 residues: CASSLGGEVEQYF. In DNA, the CDR3 is TGTGCCAGCAGCTTAGGGGGAGAGGTCGAGCAGTACTTC. The chain recombines TRBV7-8 with TRBJ2-7, with D maybe TRBD2 (5 bases). The CDR3 spans 13 residues. Trimming took 1 base from V and 6 from J, leaving 10 bases between them. Germline V lookup: CDR1 SGHVS, CDR2 FQNEAQ.

This clonotype occurred many times. V gene TRBV7-6 combines with J gene TRBJ2-3; 12 bases agree with TRBD2. CDR1 SGHVS and CDR2 FNYEAQ come from the germline V gene. This CDR3 has 16 residues. With V trimmed by 3 bases and J by 4 bases, 5 bases remained unmatched. In DNA, the CDR3 is TGTGCCAGCAGCTTGACTAGCGGGAGTTTAGCAGATACGCAGTATTTT. This codes for CASSLTSGSLADTQYF.

The chain uses TRBV15 and TRBJ1-5; perhaps TRBD1 as D (5 bases). Per germline, CDR1 LNHNV and CDR2 YYDKDF (reference sequence). V was cut by 8 bases and J by 0 bases, with 14 bases left in between. The CDR3 has 15 residues. DNA for the CDR3: TGTGCCACCCGTGGGGGGGGTTTTAGCAATCAGCCCCAGCATTTT. The encoded protein is CATRGGGFSNQPQHF.

This clonotype was observed a few times. V gene TRBV12-3 or TRBV12-4 combines with J gene TRBJ1-4; no firm D call. This CDR3 region has 12 residues. V shed 6 bases and J shed 7 bases, with 9 bases lying between them. The chain's CDR3 is CASRGKGEKLFF. The CDR3 DNA sequence: TGTGCCAGCAGGGGCAAGGGTGAAAAACTGTTTTTT.

This clonotype has only a few counts. The V gene is TRBV25-1, the J gene TRBJ2-4; no definite D call. Germline CDR1 is MGHDK and CDR2 is SYGVNS. Trimming stripped 6 bases from V and 0 bases from J, with 3 bases between. The CDR3 extends over 12 amino acids. The CDR3 DNA sequence: TGTGCCAGCAGGGGAGCCAAAAACATTCAGTACTTC. This codes for CASRGAKNIQYF.

This clonotype was detected a few times. The genes are TRBV15 and TRBJ1-2, with 7 bases that match TRBD1. The germline gives CDR1 LNHNV, CDR2 YYDKDF (reference sequence). The junction had 7 bases not matched to a gene; V was cut back by 0 bases and J by 6 bases. There are 15 residues in the CDR3. The CDR3 region is CATSRDRGRWDGYTF. Written as DNA, the CDR3 is TGTGCCACCAGCAGAGACAGGGGGAGGTGGGATGGCTACACCTTC.

This chain connects TRBV28 to TRBJ1-5, with 7 positions matching TRBD1. In germline, CDR1 is MDHEN, CDR2 SYDVKM. This CDR3 spans 24 amino acids. J gave up 5 bases and V 6 bases, and 37 bases lay outside the gene matches. CDR3 in DNA: TGTGCCAGCAGAAATTCTTACAACCTTAACCCGGGAGGGCAGGGGGACAGAAGGGATCAGCCCCAGCATTTT. Protein product: CASRNSYNLNPGGQGDRRDQPQHF.

This clonotype was detected ten times or more. The chain employs TRBV7-2 and TRBJ2-3; D may be TRBD1 or TRBD2 (7 bases each). Trimming removed 5 bases from V and 4 bases from J, with 13 bases in between. Germline CDR1 reads SGHTA; CDR2 reads FQGNSA. This CDR3 is built from 14 residues. CDR3 nucleotide sequence: TGTGCCAGCAGCCCAGGGGGGGGGGCAGATACGCAGTATTTT. Protein: CASSPGGGADTQYF.

V is TRBV7-3 and J is TRBJ2-1, with a possible D match to TRBD1 (6 bases). V lost 7 bases and J 9 bases, leaving 22 bases between the germline ends. Germline V gene lookup returns CDR1 SGHTA and CDR2 FQGTGA. CDR3 length equals 15 residues. CDR3 amino acids: CASTLGRVVGGEQFF. CDR3 nucleotide sequence: TGTGCCAGCACGCTCGGACGGGTAGTAGGGGGTGAGCAGTTCTTC.

Many counts were recorded for this clonotype. V and J are TRBV7-2 and TRBJ2-3; D is possibly TRBD2 (6 bases). Germline V gene lookup returns CDR1 SGHTA and CDR2 FQGNSA. CDR3 length: 14 amino acids. V was clipped by 4 bases and J by 1 base, with 9 bases between them. This chain's CDR3 is CASSSSSGTDTQYF. The CDR3 nucleotides are TGTGCCAGCAGCTCCTCTAGCGGCACAGATACGCAGTATTTT.

The V call is TRBV12-3 or TRBV12-4, the J call TRBJ1-4; 8 positions agree with TRBD1. J lost 4 bases, V lost 6 bases, and 4 bases had no gene match. The CDR3 is 14 residues long. CDR3 sequence reads: CASSRGLNNEKLFF. The CDR3 DNA is TGTGCCAGCAGCAGGGGGCTTAATAATGAAAAACTGTTTTTT.

The DNA of the CDR3 is TGTGCCAGCAGTTTAGTATCGAACAGGGGCTATGGCTACACCTTC. It codes for CASSLVSNRGYGYTF. The chain employs TRBV28 and TRBJ1-2; TRBD1 agrees at 7 bases. Germline CDR1 reads MDHEN; CDR2 reads SYDVKM. With V trimmed by 2 bases and J by 4 bases, 7 bases remained unmatched. The CDR3 is 15 amino acids.

This clonotype was counted only a few times. J is TRBJ2-1 and V is TRBV7-9, with TRBD2 matching over 7 bases. Trimming removed 7 bases from V and 5 bases from J; junction bases left unmatched: 8. The CDR3 has 14 residues. The germline gives CDR1 SEHNR, CDR2 FQNEAQ (reference sequence). The CDR3 sequence is CASTLGGSHNEQFF. In DNA, the CDR3 is TGTGCCAGCACCTTGGGCGGGAGCCACAATGAGCAGTTCTTC.

The chain carries TRBV4-3 and TRBJ2-3; 8 nucleotides match TRBD2. The CDR3 covers 17 residues. The germline V gene has CDR1 LGHNA and CDR2 YSLEER. V trimming: 2 bases; J trimming: 3 bases; junction bases outside the gene matches: 10. The CDR3 loop reads CASSQSTAGGPTDTQYF. CDR3 DNA sequence: TGCGCCAGCAGCCAAAGTACGGCGGGAGGCCCAACAGATACGCAGTATTTT.

This chain joins TRBV20-1 and TRBJ2-5; TRBD2 agrees at 10 bases. J gave up 4 bases and V 5 bases, and 7 bases lay outside the gene matches. Per the germline V gene, CDR1 is DFQATT and CDR2 is SNEGSKA (reference sequence). This CDR3 spans 14 amino acids. CDR3 loop: CSAEAGGPAETQYF. In nucleotides, the CDR3 is TGCAGTGCTGAAGCGGGAGGGCCGGCAGAGACCCAGTACTTC.

This clonotype was recorded many times. V usage is TRBV7-9 and J usage is TRBJ1-1, with D perhaps TRBD1 (6 bases). The CDR3 has 13 residues. Germline V gene lookup returns CDR1 SEHNR and CDR2 FQNEAQ (reference sequence). V was pared by 4 bases and J by 2 bases, with 8 bases between. The CDR3 bases are TGTGCCAGCAGCTGGGGGACAAACACTGAAGCTTTCTTT. This gives the protein CASSWGTNTEAFF.

The V and J genes are TRBV4-1 and TRBJ2-1; D ambiguous. Per germline, CDR1 MGHRA and CDR2 YSYEKL. Trimming took off 0 bases at V and 0 bases at J, with 12 bases between the two ends. CDR3 length equals 17 residues. CDR3 sequence: CASSQEGITYSYNEQFF. The CDR3, as DNA: TGCGCCAGCAGCCAAGAGGGGATTACTTACTCCTACAATGAGCAGTTCTTC.

This clonotype appeared many times. J is TRBJ2-3 and V is TRBV7-2; 11 bases are shared with TRBD2. Looked up from germline, CDR1 is SGHTA and CDR2 is FQGNSA. Losses at the gene ends were 4 bases for V and 6 bases for J; bases not matched to a gene: 3. This CDR3 contains 14 residues. The DNA for the CDR3 is TGTGCCAGCAGCTCAAGGACTAGCGGGGATACGCAGTATTTT. Translating it yields CASSSRTSGDTQYF.

This clonotype was detected a few times. The chain couples TRBV6-2 or TRBV6-3 to TRBJ2-3, with D perhaps matching TRBD1 (5 bases). CDR1 is MNHEY and CDR2 is SVGEGT in the germline V gene. The CDR3 loop spans 15 amino acids. Trimming took 7 bases from V and 1 from J, leaving 15 bases between them. The CDR3 is CASTPNRPRTDTQYF. DNA for the CDR3: TGTGCCAGCACCCCCAACAGGCCTCGCACAGATACGCAGTATTTT.

This sequence joins TRBV5-6 and TRBJ2-4, with unresolved D. Looked up from germline, CDR1 is SGHDT and CDR2 is YYEEEE. CDR3 size: 14 residues. Trimming left V 4 bases short and J 0 bases short, with 8 bases between. The CDR3 bases are TGTGCCAGCAGCCCTCAGTTAGCCAAAAACATTCAGTACTTC. It encodes CASSPQLAKNIQYF.

The V gene is TRBV5-1, the J gene TRBJ2-1, with D perhaps assigned TRBD1 or TRBD2 (6 bases each). Trimming left V 0 bases short and J 7 bases short, with 11 bases between. The CDR3 totals 14 residues. Germline loops: CDR1 SGHRS, CDR2 YFSETQ. The CDR3 sequence: CASSLDQGRNEQFF. The CDR3 coding sequence is TGCGCCAGCAGCTTGGACCAGGGGAGGAATGAGCAGTTCTTC.

V and J are TRBV7-9 and TRBJ2-2, with unresolved D. Germline-derived CDR1 and CDR2 are SEHNR and FQNEAQ (reference sequence). The CDR3 consists of 12 residues. The V end was cut by 11 bases, the J end by 3 bases, with 10 bases between. CDR3 loop: CAVSGDTGELFF. The CDR3 DNA reads as TGTGCCGTCAGTGGCGACACCGGGGAGCTGTTTTTT.